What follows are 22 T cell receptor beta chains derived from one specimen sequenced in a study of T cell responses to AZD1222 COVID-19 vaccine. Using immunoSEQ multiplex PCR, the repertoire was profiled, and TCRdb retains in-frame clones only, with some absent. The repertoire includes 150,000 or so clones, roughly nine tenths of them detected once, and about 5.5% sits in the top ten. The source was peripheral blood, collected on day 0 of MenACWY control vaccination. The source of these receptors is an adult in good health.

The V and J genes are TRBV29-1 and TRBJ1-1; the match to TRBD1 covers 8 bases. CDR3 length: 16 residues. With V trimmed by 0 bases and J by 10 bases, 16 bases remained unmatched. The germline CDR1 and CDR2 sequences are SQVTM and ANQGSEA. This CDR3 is CSVEDQGTGGGLGAFF. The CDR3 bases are TGCAGCGTTGAAGATCAGGGGACAGGAGGGGGACTGGGAGCTTTCTTT.

The chain's CDR3 is CASSLSRMNTEAFF. In nucleotides, the CDR3 is TGTGCCAGCAGTTTATCGCGTATGAACACTGAAGCTTTCTTT. The chain carries TRBV27 and TRBJ1-1; no reliable D call. CDR1 MNHEY and CDR2 SMNVEV come from the germline V gene (reference sequence). Trimming removed 0 bases at V and 0 bases at J, with 5 bases between. The CDR3 length is 14 residues.

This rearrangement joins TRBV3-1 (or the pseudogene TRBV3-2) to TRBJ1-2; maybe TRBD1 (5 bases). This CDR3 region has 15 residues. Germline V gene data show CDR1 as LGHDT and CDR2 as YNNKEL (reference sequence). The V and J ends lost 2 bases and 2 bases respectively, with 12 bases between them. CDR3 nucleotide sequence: TGTGCCAGCAGCCAACTGGGGGGACGGAACTATGGCTACACCTTC. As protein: CASSQLGGRNYGYTF.

The CDR3 nucleotides are TGTGCCAGCACCCCCAGGATAGGGAGAGCAGAGACCCAGTACTTC. It yields the protein CASTPRIGRAETQYF. The chain carries TRBV3-1 (or the pseudogene TRBV3-2) and TRBJ2-5; maybe TRBD2 (5 bases). Between the trimmed V and J ends, which lost 7 bases and 4 bases, there was a span of 19 bases. This CDR3 region has 15 residues. Germline values: CDR1 LGHDT, CDR2 YNNKEL (reference sequence).

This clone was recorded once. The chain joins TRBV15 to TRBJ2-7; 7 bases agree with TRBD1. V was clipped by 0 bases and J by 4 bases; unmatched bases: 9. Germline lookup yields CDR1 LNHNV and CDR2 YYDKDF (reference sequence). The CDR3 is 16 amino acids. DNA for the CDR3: TGTGCCACCAGCAGAGATAAAGGGGGCTACTTTTACGAGCAGTACGTC. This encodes CATSRDKGGYFYEQYV.

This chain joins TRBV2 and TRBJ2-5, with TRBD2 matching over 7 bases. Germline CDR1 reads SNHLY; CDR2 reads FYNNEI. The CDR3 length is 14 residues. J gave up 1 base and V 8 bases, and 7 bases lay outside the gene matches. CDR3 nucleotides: TGTGCCAGCCGGGAGCGGGGTCGCCAAGAGACCCAGTACTTC. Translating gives CASRERGRQETQYF.

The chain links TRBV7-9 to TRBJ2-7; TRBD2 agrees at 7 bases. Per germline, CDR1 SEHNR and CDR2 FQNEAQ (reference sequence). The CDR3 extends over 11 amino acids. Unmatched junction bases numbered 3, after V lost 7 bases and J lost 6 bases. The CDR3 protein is CASTREGEQYF. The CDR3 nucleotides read TGTGCCAGCACCAGGGAGGGCGAGCAGTACTTC.

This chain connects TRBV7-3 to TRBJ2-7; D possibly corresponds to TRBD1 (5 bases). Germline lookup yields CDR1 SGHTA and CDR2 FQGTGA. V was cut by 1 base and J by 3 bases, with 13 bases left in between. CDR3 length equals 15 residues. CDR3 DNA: TGTGCCAGCAGCTTAAGATCAGGGTTAGGCTACGAGCAGTACTTC. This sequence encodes CASSLRSGLGYEQYF. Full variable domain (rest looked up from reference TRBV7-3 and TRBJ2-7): GAGVSQTPSNKVTEKGKYVELRCDPISGHTALYWYRQSLGQGPEFLIYFQGTGAADDSGLPNDRFFAVRPEGSVSTLKIQRTERGDSAVYLCASSLRSGLGYEQYFGPGTRLTVT.

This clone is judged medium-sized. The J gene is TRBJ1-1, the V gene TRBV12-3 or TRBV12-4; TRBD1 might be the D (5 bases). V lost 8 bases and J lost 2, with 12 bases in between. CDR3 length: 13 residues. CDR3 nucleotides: TGTGCCAGCGGCCTGACAGTAAACACTGAAGCTTTCTTT. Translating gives CASGLTVNTEAFF.

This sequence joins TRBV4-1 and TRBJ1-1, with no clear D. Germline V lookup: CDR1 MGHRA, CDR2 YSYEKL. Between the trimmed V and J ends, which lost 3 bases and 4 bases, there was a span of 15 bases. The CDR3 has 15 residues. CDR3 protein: CASSQPQTGSTEAFF. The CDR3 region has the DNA TGCGCCAGCAGCCAGCCTCAAACGGGCAGCACTGAAGCTTTCTTT.

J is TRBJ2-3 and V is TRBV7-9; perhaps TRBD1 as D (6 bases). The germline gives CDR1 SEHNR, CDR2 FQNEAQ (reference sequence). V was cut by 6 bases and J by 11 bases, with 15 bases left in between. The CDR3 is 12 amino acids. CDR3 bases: TGTGCCAGCAGGATCGACTTAGGGGGGCAGTATTTT. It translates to CASRIDLGGQYF.

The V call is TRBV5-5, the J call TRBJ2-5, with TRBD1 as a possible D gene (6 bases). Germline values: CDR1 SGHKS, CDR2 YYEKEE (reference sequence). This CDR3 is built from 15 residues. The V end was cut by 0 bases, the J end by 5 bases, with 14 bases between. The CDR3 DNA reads TGTGCCAGCAGCTTGGAGGGGACACCCGGGGAGACCCAGTACTTC. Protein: CASSLEGTPGETQYF.

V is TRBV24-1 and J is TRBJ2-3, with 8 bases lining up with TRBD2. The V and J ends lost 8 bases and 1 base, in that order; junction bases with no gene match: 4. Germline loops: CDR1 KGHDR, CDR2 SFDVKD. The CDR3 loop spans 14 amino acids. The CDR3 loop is CATTSGGRTDTQYF. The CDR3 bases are TGTGCCACCACCAGCGGGGGCCGCACAGATACGCAGTATTTT.

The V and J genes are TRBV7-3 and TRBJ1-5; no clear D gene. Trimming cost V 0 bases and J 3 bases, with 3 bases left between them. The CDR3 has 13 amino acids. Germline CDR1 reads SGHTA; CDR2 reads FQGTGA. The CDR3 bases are TGTGCCAGCAGCTTAACACCCAATCAGCCCCAGCATTTT. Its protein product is CASSLTPNQPQHF.

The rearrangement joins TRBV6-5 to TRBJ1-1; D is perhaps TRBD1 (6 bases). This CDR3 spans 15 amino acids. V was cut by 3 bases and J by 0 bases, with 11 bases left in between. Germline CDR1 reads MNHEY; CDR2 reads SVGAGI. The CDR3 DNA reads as TGTGCCAGCAGTTATTCAGGGGCCATGAACACTGAAGCTTTCTTT. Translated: CASSYSGAMNTEAFF.

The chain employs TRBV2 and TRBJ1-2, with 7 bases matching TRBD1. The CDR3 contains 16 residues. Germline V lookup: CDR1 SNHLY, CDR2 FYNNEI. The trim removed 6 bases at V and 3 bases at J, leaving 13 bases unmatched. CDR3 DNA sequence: TGTGCCAGCAGCTCCCCTCGATTCACAGGGGACTATGGCTACACCTTC. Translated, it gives CASSSPRFTGDYGYTF.

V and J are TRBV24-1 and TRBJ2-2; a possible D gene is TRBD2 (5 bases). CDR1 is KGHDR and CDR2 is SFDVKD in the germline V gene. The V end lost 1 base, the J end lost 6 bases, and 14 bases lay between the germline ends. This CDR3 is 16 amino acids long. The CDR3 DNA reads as TGTGCCACCAGTGATTTTGACACGGAGGTGGCCGGGGAGCTGTTTTTT. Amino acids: CATSDFDTEVAGELFF.

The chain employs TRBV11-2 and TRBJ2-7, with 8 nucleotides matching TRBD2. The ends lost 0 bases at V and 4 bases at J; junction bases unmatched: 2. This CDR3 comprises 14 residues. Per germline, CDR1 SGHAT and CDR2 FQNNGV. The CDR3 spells CASSLDSGAYEQYV. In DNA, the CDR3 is TGTGCCAGCAGCTTAGATAGCGGGGCTTACGAGCAGTACGTC.

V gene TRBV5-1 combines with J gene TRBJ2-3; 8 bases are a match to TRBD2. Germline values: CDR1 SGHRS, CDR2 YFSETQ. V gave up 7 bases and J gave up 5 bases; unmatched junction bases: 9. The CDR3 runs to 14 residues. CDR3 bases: TGCGCCAGCGGACGCGGGAGGCGGGAAGATACGCAGTATTTT. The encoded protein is CASGRGRREDTQYF.

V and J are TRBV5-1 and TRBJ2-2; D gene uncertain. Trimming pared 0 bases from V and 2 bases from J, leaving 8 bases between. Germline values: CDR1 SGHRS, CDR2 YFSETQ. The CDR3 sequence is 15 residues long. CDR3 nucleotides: TGCGCCAGCAGCTTGGATGCTTTAAACACCGGGGAGCTGTTTTTT. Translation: CASSLDALNTGELFF. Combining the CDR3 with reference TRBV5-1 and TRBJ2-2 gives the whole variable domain KAGVTQTPRYLIKTRGQQVTLSCSPISGHRSVSWYQQTPGQGLQFLFEYFSETQRNKGNFPGRFSGRQFSNSRSEMNVSTLELGDSALYLCASSLDALNTGELFFGEGSRLTVL.

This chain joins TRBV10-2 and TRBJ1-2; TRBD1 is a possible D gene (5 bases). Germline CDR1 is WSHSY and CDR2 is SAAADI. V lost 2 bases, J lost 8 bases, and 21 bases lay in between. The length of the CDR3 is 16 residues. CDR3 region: CASSELNRGRAGGYTF. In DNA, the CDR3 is TGCGCCAGCAGTGAGCTCAACCGGGGCCGCGCGGGGGGCTACACCTTC.

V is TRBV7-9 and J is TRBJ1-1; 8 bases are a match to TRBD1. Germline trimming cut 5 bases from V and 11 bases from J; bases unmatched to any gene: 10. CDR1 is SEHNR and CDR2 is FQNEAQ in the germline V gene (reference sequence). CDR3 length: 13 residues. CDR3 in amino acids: CASSPGQGIVAFF. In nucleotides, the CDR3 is TGTGCCAGCAGCCCCGGACAGGGTATTGTGGCTTTCTTT.